This entry features one TCR beta chain sequence. The target antigen is unknown. The junction shows a germline mismatch at one end, possibly a read error. The CDR3 runs 11 residues. The germline gives CDR1 SGHTA, CDR2 FQGNSA. This specimen belongs to a study of cytomegalovirus exposure and HLA in healthy donors. Overall study results and limits: Looking again later, the authors saw that most CMV-associated TCR beta chains seemed HLA-restricted.

60 Vbeta and 13 Jbeta primers were used in PCR. The protocol was immunoSEQ multiplex PCR, while the TCRdb copy is restricted to in-frame clones and leaves out a portion. This sample yields about 150,000 clones, of which approximately 74% are seen a single time; 2.1% belongs to the top ten. The chain couples TRBV7-2 to TRBJ2-1; D is ambiguous. The receptor was isolated from a man in his thirties or forties in good health and CMV-seronegative. Specimen: PBMCs. CDR3 sequence reads: CASSSDNEQFF. In nucleotides, the CDR3 is TGTGCCAGCAGCTCCGACAATGAGCAGTTCTTC.